This T cell receptor (beta chain) derives from a study of radiotherapy plus CTLA-4 blockade in lung cancer. At the level of the study: Patients showed objective responses in 15% to 20% of cases, and disease control was achieved by under 40%.

Overall study findings and caveats: Blood saw expansion of tumor-derived TCR clones after radiotherapy plus ipilimumab. Best predicting response, reportedly, were early blood T cell clone dynamics, with interferon-beta.

This CDR3 is built from 14 residues. V lost 6 bases and J lost 0, with 14 bases in between. Germline V gives CDR1 SQVTM, CDR2 ANQGSEA. As to this clone: The antigen is unknown.

In chemo-refractory metastatic non-small-cell lung cancer, patients got ipilimumab CTLA-4 blockade together with focal radiation. The protocol was immunoSEQ multiplex PCR, while the TCRdb copy is restricted to in-frame clones and leaves out a portion. The data hold roughly 100,000 clones, with around 80% observed a single time. The material was peripheral blood, obtained from a patient treated with radiotherapy plus ipilimumab. This chain uses TRBV29-1 with TRBJ1-1; D is undetermined. This clonotype was sampled from a human donor with non-small cell lung cancer that progressed on radiotherapy plus ipilimumab. CDR3 in amino acids: CSVTVRQMNTEAFF. Written as DNA, the CDR3 is TGCAGCGTGACTGTAAGACAAATGAACACTGAAGCTTTCTTT.